Presented here are 24 T cell receptor beta chains from one specimen sequenced in a study of blood T cell dynamics during melanoma immunotherapy. Data came from immunoSEQ multiplex PCR; TCRdb stores just in-frame clones and leaves some out. The repertoire holds 8,000 to 11,000 clones, with around 86% as singletons. The sample's time point: pre-treatment baseline. Sequencing was performed on blood, taken from a patient treated with checkpoint blockade. Receptors originate from a human donor with melanoma.

This clone was seen only a few times. V gene TRBV9 combines with J gene TRBJ1-5; D is ambiguous. V was clipped by 2 bases and J by 2 bases, with 5 bases between them. Germline V CDR1 and CDR2: SGDLS, YYNGEE. This CDR3 comprises 13 residues. Here the CDR3 DNA reads TGTGCCAGCAGCGTTCGTGGCAATCAGCCCCAGCATTTT. It yields the protein CASSVRGNQPQHF.

The chain combines TRBV27 with TRBJ2-1; the match to TRBD1 covers 7 bases. J gave up 15 bases and V 2 bases, and 7 bases lay outside the gene matches. Looked up from germline, CDR1 is MNHEY and CDR2 is SMNVEV (reference sequence). This CDR3 has 12 residues. The CDR3 here is CASSLKGAGRFF. The CDR3 DNA reads TGTGCCAGCAGTTTAAAGGGGGCAGGGAGGTTCTTC.

V usage is TRBV4-1 and J usage is TRBJ2-1, with D possibly being TRBD1 (6 bases). The CDR3 contains 16 residues. Between the trimmed V and J ends, which lost 0 bases and 9 bases, there was a span of 18 bases. Germline V gene lookup returns CDR1 MGHRA and CDR2 YSYEKL. For the CDR3, the DNA is TGCGCCAGCAGCCAAGAAAGTGTACAGGGCTATGGTGAGCAGTTCTTC. This translates into CASSQESVQGYGEQFF.

The rearrangement joins TRBV4-1 to TRBJ2-3; D not resolved. The germline gives CDR1 MGHRA, CDR2 YSYEKL. Trimming pared 4 bases from V and 4 bases from J, leaving 9 bases between. This CDR3 spans 13 amino acids. This CDR3 reads CASSLALADTQYF. Written as DNA, the CDR3 is TGCGCCAGCAGCCTTGCGTTGGCAGATACGCAGTATTTT.

This clone was observed a handful of times. The V call is TRBV4-1, the J call TRBJ2-3; D is undetermined. Germline V lookup: CDR1 MGHRA, CDR2 YSYEKL. Trimming stripped 1 base from V and 2 bases from J, with 16 bases between. The CDR3 is made up of 17 amino acids. Here the CDR3 reads CASSQARTYSDTDTQYF. The DNA for the CDR3 is TGCGCCAGCAGCCAAGCTCGGACCTACTCAGACACAGATACGCAGTATTTT.

The chain is built from TRBV5-1 and TRBJ1-6, with D hard to call. The ends were cut back, 2 bases at V and 7 bases at J, with 7 bases in the middle. The CDR3 consists of 13 residues. Germline V gives CDR1 SGHRS, CDR2 YFSETQ. The CDR3 nucleotides are TGCGCCAGCAGCTTAATGGGCAATTCACCCCTCCACTTT. Protein sequence: CASSLMGNSPLHF.

The gene calls are TRBV6-1 and TRBJ2-5; a weak D match, TRBD2 (6 bases). Judging by the DNA end, TRBJ2-7 fits better; the J call may be wrong. CDR1 is MNHNS and CDR2 is SASEGT in the germline V gene. The CDR3 consists of 13 residues. This CDR3 reads CASSTGLHYEQYF. CDR3 coding DNA: TGTGCCAGCAGTACGGGACTTCACTACGAGCAGTACTTC.

This clone has just one count. The V call is TRBV11-2, the J call TRBJ1-6, with 8 positions matching TRBD1. The CDR3 has 17 residues. Germline values: CDR1 SGHAT, CDR2 FQNNGV. V lost 1 base to trimming and J lost 4 bases; unmatched junction nucleotides: 6. The CDR3: CASSLGTGGVYNSPLHF. The CDR3 DNA follows: TGTGCCAGCAGCTTAGGAACAGGGGGGGTGTATAATTCACCCCTCCACTTT.

The chain couples TRBV30 to TRBJ2-7; D not resolved. V gave up 5 bases and J gave up 2 bases, with 13 bases separating them. The CDR3 covers 13 residues. The V gene's germline CDR1 is GTSNPN and CDR2 SVGIG (reference sequence). Written as DNA, the CDR3 is TGTGCCTGGGACTTCGGGCAGGCCTACGAGCAGTACTTC. Protein: CAWDFGQAYEQYF.

The chain employs TRBV25-1 and TRBJ2-3; 8 nucleotides agree with TRBD1. The germline gives CDR1 MGHDK, CDR2 SYGVNS. Trimming at V came to 3 bases and at J to 1 base, leaving 3 bases not matched to a gene. This CDR3 is built from 15 residues. CDR3 nucleotide sequence: TGTGCCAGCAGTGAGGACAGGGCCCGCACAGATACGCAGTATTTT. Residues: CASSEDRARTDTQYF.

CDR3 region: CASSLRTGGLETQYF. CDR3 bases: TGTGCCAGCAGCCTCCGGACAGGGGGCTTGGAGACCCAGTACTTC. V and J are TRBV9 and TRBJ2-5, with TRBD1 matching 11 bases. With V trimmed by 4 bases and J by 5 bases, 7 bases remained unmatched. The germline V gene encodes CDR1 SGDLS and CDR2 YYNGEE. The CDR3 is made up of 15 amino acids.

Only a few counts were recorded for this clone. The gene calls are TRBV19 and TRBJ2-1, with 8 bases aligning to TRBD2. CDR3 size: 15 residues. Germline V gene lookup returns CDR1 LNHDA and CDR2 SQIVND (reference sequence). V was pared by 2 bases and J by 6 bases, with 6 bases of the junction left unmatched. The CDR3 nucleotides are TGTGCCAGTAGTATATTTGGACTAGCCTTCAATGAGCAGTTCTTC. This sequence encodes CASSIFGLAFNEQFF.

The chain employs TRBV9 and TRBJ2-1, with 8 bases that match TRBD1. The CDR3 runs 15 residues. The germline V gene has CDR1 SGDLS and CDR2 YYNGEE. V was clipped by 0 bases and J by 7 bases; unmatched bases: 6. The CDR3 bases are TGTGCCAGCAGCGTAGGGACAGGGAGCTCGAATGAGCAGTTCTTC. As protein: CASSVGTGSSNEQFF.

This chain uses TRBV21-1 with TRBJ1-3; TRBD1, the table's D call, lacks a check against the DNA. TRBV21-1 has pseudogene status. The CDR3 sequence is 19 residues long. The CDR3 DNA follows: TGTGCCAGCAGCAAAGCCCAGGGGGCTTTTCACCGCTCTGGAAACACCATATATTTT. Amino acid sequence: CASSKAQGAFHRSGNTIYF.

This chain uses TRBV7-9 with TRBJ1-3; 8 bases are a match to TRBD1. Germline V gene lookup returns CDR1 SEHNR and CDR2 FQNEAQ (reference sequence). The CDR3 totals 17 residues. V was pared by 5 bases and J by 0 bases, with 9 bases of the junction left unmatched. The CDR3 nucleotides are TGTGCCAGCAGCCCGGACAGGGCATTTTCCTCTGGAAACACCATATATTTT. It specifies CASSPDRAFSSGNTIYF.

The rearrangement uses TRBV5-1 and TRBJ2-5; D is uncertain. The J call is doubtful: the DNA matches TRBJ2-7 better. This CDR3 has 13 residues. CDR1 is SGHRS and CDR2 is YFSETQ in the germline V gene. CDR3 protein: CASSLGLIYEQYF. In DNA, the CDR3 is TGCGCCAGCAGCTTGGGACTTATCTACGAGCAGTACTTC.

In nucleotides, the CDR3 is TGTGCCAGCAGCTTAGAGGGGTTCGCCGGGGAGCTGTTTTTT. Amino acids: CASSLEGFAGELFF. The chain links TRBV7-9 to TRBJ2-2; possible D gene TRBD1, 5 bases. This CDR3 is built from 14 residues. V lost 1 base and J 6 bases, leaving 9 bases between the germline ends. Germline V lookup: CDR1 SEHNR, CDR2 FQNEAQ (reference sequence).

This clone has more than one count but fewer than ten. V and J are TRBV6-5 and TRBJ1-6; 9 bases are shared with TRBD1. The V gene's germline CDR1 is MNHEY and CDR2 SVGAGI. V gave up 5 bases and J gave up 8 bases; unmatched junction bases: 4. The CDR3 length is 14 residues. The CDR3 DNA reads as TGTGCCAGCAGTCCCGACAGGGGGTATTCACCCCTCCACTTT. Encoded protein: CASSPDRGYSPLHF.

This rearrangement joins TRBV6-1 to TRBJ1-2; perhaps TRBD1 as D (5 bases). Germline CDR1 MNHNS, CDR2 SASEGT. The CDR3 runs 13 residues. V was pared by 8 bases and J by 1 base, with 11 bases between. The CDR3 sequence: CASASGVNYGYTF. In nucleotides, the CDR3 is TGTGCCAGCGCCTCGGGGGTTAACTATGGCTACACCTTC.

The genes are TRBV10-3 and TRBJ1-6; weak D call: TRBD1 (5 bases). The V and J ends lost 0 bases and 11 bases respectively, with 14 bases between them. The CDR3 runs 15 residues. Per the germline V gene, CDR1 is ENHRY and CDR2 is SYGVKD. CDR3 nucleotide sequence: TGTGCCATCAGTGAGTCCGGCGGGGGGAGTACACCCCTCCACTTT. It codes for CAISESGGGSTPLHF.

The chain links TRBV19 to TRBJ1-2, with a weak D call TRBD1 (5 bases). The V and J ends lost 7 bases and 4 bases respectively, with 22 bases between them. The germline V gene encodes CDR1 LNHDA and CDR2 SQIVND (reference sequence). The CDR3 consists of 16 residues. CDR3 protein: CASTPGGSGGAYGYTF. The CDR3 DNA reads TGTGCCAGTACCCCCGGCGGATCAGGAGGGGCCTATGGCTACACCTTC.

The V call is TRBV4-2, the J call TRBJ1-5; D ambiguous. The germline CDR1 and CDR2 sequences are LGHNA and YNFKEQ. Between the trimmed V and J ends, which lost 1 base and 5 bases, there was a span of 6 bases. The length of the CDR3 is 13 residues. CDR3 in DNA: TGTGCCAGCAGCCAAGCCGGCGATCAGCCCCAGCATTTT. This translates into CASSQAGDQPQHF.

V gene TRBV2 combines with J gene TRBJ2-7; maybe TRBD2 (5 bases). V lost 5 bases to trimming and J lost 3 bases, with 8 bases between them. In germline, CDR1 is SNHLY, CDR2 FYNNEI. CDR3 length: 12 residues. In nucleotides, the CDR3 is TGTGCCAGCAGTCGAACTAGCTACGAGCAGTACTTC. It translates to CASSRTSYEQYF.

V usage is TRBV6-5 and J usage is TRBJ2-1; TRBD2 is a possible D gene (5 bases). V lost 8 bases and J 1 base, leaving 15 bases between the germline ends. The CDR3 runs to 15 residues. The germline V gene encodes CDR1 MNHEY and CDR2 SVGAGI. The CDR3 reads CASGGSGSSYNEQFF. CDR3 in DNA: TGTGCCAGCGGTGGGTCGGGGAGTTCCTACAATGAGCAGTTCTTC.